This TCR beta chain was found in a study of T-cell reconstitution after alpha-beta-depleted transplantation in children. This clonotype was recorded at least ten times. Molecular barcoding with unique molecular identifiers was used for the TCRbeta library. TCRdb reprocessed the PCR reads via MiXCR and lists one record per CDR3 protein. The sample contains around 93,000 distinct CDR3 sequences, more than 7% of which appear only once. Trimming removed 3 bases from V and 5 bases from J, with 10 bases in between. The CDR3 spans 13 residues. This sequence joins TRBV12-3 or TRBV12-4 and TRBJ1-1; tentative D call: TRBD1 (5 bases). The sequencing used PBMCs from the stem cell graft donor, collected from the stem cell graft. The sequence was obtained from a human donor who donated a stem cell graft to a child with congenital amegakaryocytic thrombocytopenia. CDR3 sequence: CASSLAGGTEAFF. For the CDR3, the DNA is TGTGCCAGCAGTTTGGCCGGGGGGACTGAAGCTTTCTTT.